The 20 T cell receptor beta chains below come from one sample, sequenced in a study of cytomegalovirus exposure and HLA in healthy donors. The study ran its PCR with 60 Vbeta and 13 Jbeta primers. Sequencing used immunoSEQ multiplex PCR; TCRdb keeps in-frame clones, though not all of them. The table lists under 150,000 clones, about 84% of them singletons. The sequenced sample was PBMCs. These TCRs come from a middle-aged woman in good health and CMV-seropositive.

The rearrangement links TRBV5-1 to TRBJ2-7; D is uncertain. V lost 5 bases and J lost 0, with 12 bases in between. Looked up from germline, CDR1 is SGHRS and CDR2 is YFSETQ. The CDR3 consists of 14 residues. The CDR3 sequence is CASSQNEYSYEQYF. The CDR3 coding sequence is TGCGCCAGCAGTCAAAACGAGTACTCCTACGAGCAGTACTTC. Variable domain in full (rest from reference TRBV5-1 and TRBJ2-7): KAGVTQTPRYLIKTRGQQVTLSCSPISGHRSVSWYQQTPGQGLQFLFEYFSETQRNKGNFPGRFSGRQFSNSRSEMNVSTLELGDSALYLCASSQNEYSYEQYFGPGTRLTVT.

The chain joins TRBV4-1 to TRBJ1-5, with 10 bases lining up with TRBD1. The CDR3 spans 18 residues. V dropped 2 bases and J dropped 4; count of bases not matched to a gene: 11. CDR1 and CDR2 from the germline V gene are MGHRA and YSYEKL. This chain's CDR3 is CASSQPDRGRGRNQPQHF. The CDR3 nucleotides are TGCGCCAGCAGCCAACCCGACAGGGGGCGTGGGAGAAATCAGCCCCAGCATTTT.

The count of this clone is one. V is TRBV11-3 and J is TRBJ2-5, with D tentatively TRBD1 (6 bases). This CDR3 region has 14 residues. Germline V CDR1 and CDR2: SGHNT, YENEEA. V was cut by 2 bases and J by 5 bases, with 12 bases left in between. The CDR3 DNA follows: TGTGCCAGCAGCTTATCAACAGGGATGGAGACCCAGTACTTC. It encodes CASSLSTGMETQYF.

The J gene is TRBJ2-5, the V gene TRBV5-6; D remains ambiguous. With 3 bases removed from V and 5 bases from J, the gap between germline ends came to 11 bases. The CDR3 has 13 amino acids. Germline assignment: CDR1 SGHDT and CDR2 YYEEEE. The CDR3 reads CASSWRGFETQYF. Here the CDR3 DNA reads TGTGCCAGCAGCTGGCGCGGCTTCGAGACCCAGTACTTC.

This clone was seen a handful of times. V and J are TRBV11-2 and TRBJ2-1, with D tentatively TRBD2 (7 bases). The CDR3 spans 15 residues. The germline V gene encodes CDR1 SGHAT and CDR2 FQNNGV. Trimming shortened V by 5 bases and J by 2 bases, and 13 bases separated the two germline ends. CDR3 sequence reads: CASSPRGGAYNEQFF. CDR3 DNA sequence: TGTGCCAGCAGCCCTAGGGGGGGGGCCTACAATGAGCAGTTCTTC.

This chain connects TRBV2 to TRBJ2-1, with D perhaps TRBD1 (5 bases). The length of the CDR3 is 12 residues. Germline lookup yields CDR1 SNHLY and CDR2 FYNNEI. V was shortened by 6 bases and J by 5 bases, with 8 bases between the two germline ends. CDR3: CASRGLHNEQFF. CDR3 nucleotide sequence: TGTGCCAGCAGGGGGCTCCACAATGAGCAGTTCTTC. Full variable domain (outside the CDR3, taken from reference TRBV2 and TRBJ2-1): EPEVTQTPSHQVTQMGQEVILRCVPISNHLYFYWYRQILGQKVEFLVSFYNNEISEKSEIFDDQFSVERPDGSNFTLKIRSTKLEDSAMYFCASRGLHNEQFFGPGTRLTVL.

V usage is TRBV27 and J usage is TRBJ2-7; 9 nucleotides line up with TRBD2. J was trimmed by 2 bases and V by 3 bases; bases with no gene match: 5. The CDR3 has 15 residues. Per germline, CDR1 MNHEY and CDR2 SMNVEV (reference sequence). The CDR3: CASSFSTSGTYEQYF. CDR3 DNA: TGTGCCAGCAGTTTTTCGACTAGCGGAACCTACGAGCAGTACTTC.

The rearrangement uses TRBV28 and TRBJ1-2, with 8 bases fitting TRBD1. The junction had 8 bases not matched to a gene; V was cut back by 4 bases and J by 1 base. This CDR3 has 16 residues. Per germline, CDR1 MDHEN and CDR2 SYDVKM. This chain's CDR3 is CASSSGGAGINYGYTF. The CDR3 nucleotides read TGTGCCAGCAGTTCAGGGGGCGCCGGGATTAACTATGGCTACACCTTC.

The chain joins TRBV9 to TRBJ2-3; 11 positions match TRBD2. Trimming cost V 0 bases and J 2 bases; bases outside gene matches: 2. The CDR3 contains 16 residues. Per the germline V gene, CDR1 is SGDLS and CDR2 is YYNGEE. The CDR3 protein is CASSVGTSGYTDTQYF. The CDR3, as DNA: TGTGCCAGCAGCGTAGGGACTAGCGGGTACACAGATACGCAGTATTTT.

This chain uses TRBV4-1 with TRBJ1-5; TRBD1 might be the D (6 bases). CDR3 length: 15 residues. Germline CDR1 reads MGHRA; CDR2 reads YSYEKL. The ends were cut back, 1 base at V and 6 bases at J, with 13 bases in the middle. In DNA, the CDR3 is TGCGCCAGCAGCCAAGTGTGGGGGCCCAGTCAGCCCCAGCATTTT. The encoded protein is CASSQVWGPSQPQHF.

The CDR3 DNA reads as TGCGCCAGCAGCTTGGACCCGACAGACGGGGAGCAGTACTTC. Translated, it gives CASSLDPTDGEQYF. V and J are TRBV5-1 and TRBJ2-7, with TRBD1 as a possible D gene (5 bases). Per the germline V gene, CDR1 is SGHRS and CDR2 is YFSETQ. This CDR3 contains 14 residues. V lost 0 bases and J 7 bases, leaving 14 bases between the germline ends.

This chain joins TRBV18 and TRBJ2-7; a weak D match, TRBD2 (5 bases). This CDR3 contains 13 residues. V was shortened by 6 bases and J by 3 bases, with 12 bases between the two germline ends. Germline lookup yields CDR1 KGHSH and CDR2 LQKENI. The DNA for the CDR3 is TGTGCCAGCTCTCAAGGACGGGGCTACGAGCAGTACTTC. This codes for CASSQGRGYEQYF.

This chain connects TRBV7-6 to TRBJ2-7, with D tentatively TRBD1 (7 bases). The length of the CDR3 is 13 residues. CDR1 and CDR2 from the germline V gene are SGHVS and FNYEAQ. V was shortened by 5 bases and J by 4 bases, with 12 bases between the two germline ends. The CDR3, as DNA: TGTGCCAGCAGCCAGGGGGGACGGTACGAGCAGTACTTC. It translates to CASSQGGRYEQYF.

This clone appeared a few times. V gene TRBV7-2 combines with J gene TRBJ2-7; 11 bases agree with TRBD2. This CDR3 comprises 15 residues. Germline V gives CDR1 SGHTA, CDR2 FQGNSA. With V trimmed by 1 base and J by 3 bases, 2 bases remained unmatched. For the CDR3, the DNA is TGTGCCAGCAGCTTAGTAGCGGGAGGGAGCTACGAGCAGTACTTC. Protein: CASSLVAGGSYEQYF.

This chain links TRBV4-1 with TRBJ1-2, with D tentatively TRBD1 (5 bases). Between the trimmed V and J ends, which lost 4 bases and 4 bases, there was a span of 16 bases. The CDR3 is made up of 15 amino acids. Germline loops: CDR1 MGHRA, CDR2 YSYEKL. CDR3 in amino acids: CASSPRDDSSYGYTF. Written as DNA, the CDR3 is TGCGCCAGCAGCCCACGAGACGACAGCTCCTATGGCTACACCTTC.

The chain combines TRBV28 with TRBJ2-3, with 13 positions matching TRBD2. This CDR3 spans 16 amino acids. J lost 5 bases, V lost 4 bases, and 6 bases had no gene match. Looked up from germline, CDR1 is MDHEN and CDR2 is SYDVKM. The CDR3 is CASSSLGLAGVDTQYF. CDR3 DNA sequence: TGTGCCAGCAGTTCTCTTGGACTAGCGGGAGTAGATACGCAGTATTTT.

The CDR3: CASSGTGGEGQYF. Written as DNA, the CDR3 is TGCGCCAGCAGCGGGACAGGGGGCGAAGGCCAGTACTTC. The V gene is TRBV10-2, the J gene TRBJ2-5; TRBD1 matches at 12 bases. Losses at the gene ends were 6 bases for V and 10 bases for J; bases not matched to a gene: 6. The CDR3 consists of 13 residues. CDR1 and CDR2 (germline): WSHSY, SAAADI.

The V gene is TRBV5-5, the J gene TRBJ1-5; 12 bases align to TRBD1. The CDR3 is made up of 18 amino acids. Germline V gives CDR1 SGHKS, CDR2 YYEKEE (reference sequence). Germline trimming cut 4 bases from V and 6 bases from J; bases unmatched to any gene: 14. Written as DNA, the CDR3 is TGTGCCAGCAGCCATTTACCGGGACAGGGGGCCGTAGGTCAGCCCCAGCATTTT. It encodes CASSHLPGQGAVGQPQHF.

In this sample, this clone turned up a few times. V gene TRBV6-1 combines with J gene TRBJ2-7; 9 nucleotides match TRBD1. V gave up 2 bases and J gave up 7 bases; unmatched junction bases: 9. The CDR3 runs to 15 residues. Looked up from germline, CDR1 is MNHNS and CDR2 is SASEGT. The CDR3 is CASSEPGQGSWEQYF. The CDR3 DNA follows: TGTGCCAGCAGTGAACCGGGACAGGGTTCCTGGGAGCAGTACTTC.

This clone has more than one count but fewer than ten. The chain recombines TRBV19 with TRBJ2-3; D is possibly TRBD1 (6 bases). This CDR3 has 15 residues. Germline CDR1 and CDR2: LNHDA and SQIVND (reference sequence). V gave up 5 bases and J gave up 2 bases, with 14 bases separating them. The CDR3 spells CASSRLQGTTDTQYF. CDR3 bases: TGTGCCAGTAGTCGGTTGCAGGGGACCACAGATACGCAGTATTTT.